Below are 30 T cell receptor beta chains sequenced from a single sample in a study of T-cell reconstitution after alpha-beta-depleted transplantation in children. Preparation of the TCRbeta library involved a method that used unique molecular identifiers. TCRdb recomputed calls from the PCR reads with MiXCR, one row per CDR3 protein. The repertoire holds a few hundred thousand distinct CDR3 sequences, with 7.5% to 10% as singletons. The material was PBMCs from the stem cell graft donor, obtained from the stem cell graft. Every receptor here comes from a human donor who donated a stem cell graft to a child with SCID.

This clonotype was seen many times. V and J are TRBV20-1 and TRBJ1-5, with D tentatively TRBD1 (5 bases). Trimming stripped 6 bases from V and 3 bases from J, with 18 bases between. The germline V gene encodes CDR1 DFQATT and CDR2 SNEGSKA (reference sequence). This CDR3 is 15 amino acids long. The CDR3 region has the DNA TGCAGTGCCCGGGGAGGGGCAGCGACCAATCAGCCCCAGCATTTT. It translates to CSARGGAATNQPQHF.

This chain joins TRBV20-1 and TRBJ1-4; TRBD1 agrees at 9 bases. Germline trimming cut 5 bases from V and 11 bases from J; bases unmatched to any gene: 18. Germline V gene data show CDR1 as DFQATT and CDR2 as SNEGSKA (reference sequence). This CDR3 is 16 amino acids long. The CDR3 is CSAAQGGQGLMKKLFF. The DNA for the CDR3 is TGCAGTGCTGCTCAAGGGGGACAGGGCCTAATGAAGAAACTGTTTTTT.

This clonotype was detected only once. The chain couples TRBV3-1 to TRBJ2-3, with 8 bases aligning to TRBD1. V lost 4 bases to trimming and J lost 4 bases; unmatched junction nucleotides: 4. In germline, CDR1 is LGHDT, CDR2 YNNKEL (reference sequence). CDR3 length: 14 amino acids. The CDR3 spells CASSRRQGSDTQYF. The CDR3 region has the DNA TGTGCCAGCAGCCGCCGACAGGGGTCAGATACGCAGTATTTT.

This clonotype came up many times. This chain joins TRBV28 and TRBJ2-2, with D maybe TRBD2 (5 bases). The CDR3 sequence is 13 residues long. V was cut by 6 bases and J by 5 bases, with 10 bases left in between. CDR1 and CDR2 from the germline V gene are MDHEN and SYDVKM. CDR3 nucleotides: TGTGCCAGCAGACCCCCGGGGACCGGGGAGCTGTTTTTT. This encodes CASRPPGTGELFF.

This clonotype was found many times. The chain employs TRBV9 and TRBJ2-3, with D unresolved. CDR3 length: 14 residues. The germline gives CDR1 SGDLS, CDR2 YYNGEE. The V and J ends lost 0 bases and 2 bases respectively, with 7 bases between them. The CDR3 here is CASSVGPNTDTQYF. The CDR3 bases are TGTGCCAGCAGCGTAGGCCCGAACACAGATACGCAGTATTTT.

In its sample, this clonotype was seen once. The V and J genes are TRBV4-1 and TRBJ2-7; TRBD2 agrees at 9 bases. Germline-derived CDR1 and CDR2 are MGHRA and YSYEKL. CDR3 size: 16 residues. After removal of 0 bases from V and 6 bases from J, the junction contained 9 bases not matched to a gene. CDR3 in amino acids: CASSQEFSSGVCEQYF. The CDR3 coding sequence is TGCGCCAGCAGCCAAGAGTTTTCTAGCGGGGTCTGCGAGCAGTACTTC.

This clonotype was seen repeatedly, ten times or more. The chain employs TRBV7-2 and TRBJ1-1, with 8 bases matching TRBD1. Germline trimming cut 11 bases from V and 2 bases from J; bases unmatched to any gene: 7. The CDR3 consists of 13 residues. Germline V gives CDR1 SGHTA, CDR2 FQGNSA. As DNA, the CDR3 is TGTGCCGGCGGAGACAGGGGTAACACTGAAGCTTTCTTT. It codes for CAGGDRGNTEAFF. Looking up the rest from reference TRBV7-2 and TRBJ1-1 gives the full variable domain: GAGVSQSPSNKVTEKGKDVELRCDPISGHTALYWYRQSLGQGLEFLIYFQGNSAPDKSGLPSDRFSAERTGGSVSTLTIQRTQQEDSAVYLCAGGDRGNTEAFFGQGTRLTVV.

This clonotype was counted ten times or more. The J gene is TRBJ2-4, the V gene TRBV5-1, with 8 bases matching TRBD1. After removal of 4 bases from V and 6 bases from J, the junction contained 6 bases not matched to a gene. The CDR3 is 14 residues long. Looked up from germline, CDR1 is SGHRS and CDR2 is YFSETQ. The CDR3 region is CASSVRDRLNIQYF. The CDR3 DNA follows: TGCGCCAGCAGCGTCCGGGACAGGCTAAACATTCAGTACTTC.

This clonotype came up many times. The gene calls are TRBV19 and TRBJ1-2, with 7 bases lining up with TRBD1. Germline CDR1 LNHDA, CDR2 SQIVND (reference sequence). The junction had 8 bases not matched to a gene; V was cut back by 6 bases and J by 4 bases. The length of the CDR3 is 14 residues. In DNA, the CDR3 is TGTGCCAGTAGCTTTCCAGACAGGGCCTATGGCTACACCTTC. It specifies CASSFPDRAYGYTF.

This clonotype has a count of ten or more. The chain couples TRBV19 to TRBJ1-5; D is perhaps TRBD1 (5 bases). The CDR3 length is 15 residues. Germline CDR1 is LNHDA and CDR2 is SQIVND (reference sequence). V was shortened by 6 bases and J by 4 bases, with 16 bases between the two germline ends. Written as DNA, the CDR3 is TGTGCCAGTAGGTCCGGGGCCACCGGGAATCAGCCCCAGCATTTT. Translation: CASRSGATGNQPQHF. Complete variable domain (other parts from reference TRBV19 and TRBJ1-5): DGGITQSPKYLFRKEGQNVTLSCEQNLNHDAMYWYRQDPGQGLRLIYYSQIVNDFQKGDIAEGYSVSREKKESFPLTVTSAQKNPTAFYLCASRSGATGNQPQHFGDGTRLSIL.

In its sample, this clonotype was seen many times. The chain uses TRBV10-3 and TRBJ1-2; 7 nucleotides agree with TRBD1. This CDR3 comprises 14 residues. With V trimmed by 3 bases and J by 5 bases, 6 bases remained unmatched. Per the germline V gene, CDR1 is ENHRY and CDR2 is SYGVKD. CDR3 region: CAISDIETGYGYTF. DNA of the CDR3: TGTGCCATCAGTGATATCGAGACAGGGTATGGCTACACCTTC.

The sample holds many counts of this clonotype. This chain joins TRBV5-1 and TRBJ2-2, with TRBD1 matching 9 bases. Per the germline V gene, CDR1 is SGHRS and CDR2 is YFSETQ. The CDR3 totals 15 residues. V shed 6 bases and J 5 bases; nucleotides not matched to a gene: 8. The CDR3 reads CASKRQGERTGELFF. The CDR3, as DNA: TGCGCCAGCAAAAGACAGGGGGAAAGAACCGGGGAGCTGTTTTTT.

Note on this clonotype: This sequence may be a read error, since a much larger clone differs from it by one base. The rearrangement links TRBV5-1 to TRBJ1-2, with TRBD1 matching 7 bases. CDR1 and CDR2 from the germline V gene are SGHRS and YFSETQ. The CDR3 is 14 amino acids. Here the CDR3 reads CASSPRDSFYGDTF. The CDR3 coding sequence is TGCGCCAGCAGCCCGCGGGACAGCTTCTATGGCGACACCTTC. The entire variable domain, with the rest obtained from reference TRBV5-1 and TRBJ1-2, is as follows: KAGVTQTPRYLIKTRGQQVTLSCSPISGHRSVSWYQQTPGQGLQFLFEYFSETQRNKGNFPGRFSGRQFSNSRSEMNVSTLELGDSALYLCASSPRDSFYGDTFGSGTRLTVV.

This clonotype was recorded at least ten times. V and J are TRBV7-2 and TRBJ2-7, with D perhaps TRBD1 (6 bases). Trimming removed 2 bases at V and 0 bases at J, with 14 bases between. The CDR3 consists of 16 residues. CDR1 and CDR2 (germline): SGHTA, FQGNSA. DNA of the CDR3: TGTGCCAGCAGCTTAAGCCGGGACACTCGCTCCTACGAGCAGTACTTC. Amino acids: CASSLSRDTRSYEQYF. Together with reference TRBV7-2 and TRBJ2-7, the CDR3 gives the full variable domain: GAGVSQSPSNKVTEKGKDVELRCDPISGHTALYWYRQSLGQGLEFLIYFQGNSAPDKSGLPSDRFSAERTGGSVSTLTIQRTQQEDSAVYLCASSLSRDTRSYEQYFGPGTRLTVT.

This clonotype was detected only once. This may be a read error, as it is one base from a much larger clone. The missing conserved phenylalanine or tryptophan at the end of this CDR3 makes a read error likely. The gene calls are TRBV5-1 and TRBJ1-5; possible D gene TRBD1, 5 bases. V gave up 4 bases and J gave up 3 bases, with 20 bases separating them. Germline V gene sequence: CDR1 SGHRS, CDR2 YFSETQ. This CDR3 has 17 amino acids. The CDR3 sequence: CASSPWGPGRDNQPQHL. The CDR3, as DNA: TGCGCCAGCAGCCCGTGGGGACCCGGACGGGACAATCAGCCCCAGCATCTT.

The sample holds many counts of this clonotype. The V call is TRBV12-3 or TRBV12-4, the J call TRBJ1-2, with a weak D call TRBD1 (5 bases). Trimming shortened V by 5 bases and J by 8 bases, and 12 bases separated the two germline ends. The CDR3 runs 12 residues. The CDR3 loop is CASSLGTGGYTF. The CDR3 coding sequence is TGTGCCAGCAGTCTCGGGACTGGGGGCTACACCTTC.

The chain is built from TRBV7-2 and TRBJ2-5, with 9 bases lining up with TRBD2. The CDR3 is 17 amino acids. CDR1 and CDR2 from the germline V gene are SGHTA and FQGNSA. The J segment lost 1 base and the V segment lost 2 bases, leaving 8 bases of the junction unmatched. The chain's CDR3 is CASSLYLSGGPQETQYF. The DNA for the CDR3 is TGTGCCAGCAGCTTATACCTGAGCGGGGGGCCCCAAGAGACCCAGTACTTC.

This clonotype was seen many times. The chain combines TRBV7-9 with TRBJ2-1; no reliable D call. Trimming took off 2 bases at V and 10 bases at J, with 15 bases between the two ends. The V gene's germline CDR1 is SEHNR and CDR2 FQNEAQ (reference sequence). The CDR3 consists of 14 residues. The CDR3: CASSLRLEGPEQFF. CDR3 in DNA: TGTGCCAGCAGCTTAAGGTTGGAAGGGCCCGAGCAGTTCTTC.

This clonotype appeared many times. This chain joins TRBV5-1 and TRBJ2-1; D is possibly TRBD2 (7 bases). With 3 bases removed from V and 5 bases from J, the gap between germline ends came to 21 bases. Germline CDR1 SGHRS, CDR2 YFSETQ. This CDR3 spans 17 amino acids. This CDR3 is CASSSRPYGGQNNEQFF. The CDR3 DNA sequence: TGCGCCAGCAGCTCCCGACCCTACGGGGGGCAGAACAATGAGCAGTTCTTC.

This clonotype has at least ten counts. The rearrangement uses TRBV12-3 or TRBV12-4 and TRBJ2-7; D not resolved. Trimming shortened V by 6 bases and J by 1 base, and 13 bases separated the two germline ends. This CDR3 contains 14 residues. CDR3 nucleotides: TGTGCCAGCAGCAGCCTCACACAGTCCTACGAGCAGTACTTC. Amino acid sequence: CASSSLTQSYEQYF.

The chain links TRBV6-1 to TRBJ2-2; D is tentatively TRBD1 or TRBD2 (7 bases each). The CDR3 loop spans 14 amino acids. Trimming took off 8 bases at V and 8 bases at J, with 18 bases between the two ends. From germline, CDR1 is MNHNS and CDR2 SASEGT. CDR3: CASVSGEGAGELFF. The CDR3 coding sequence is TGTGCCAGCGTATCCGGGGAGGGGGCTGGGGAGCTGTTTTTT.

This clonotype occurred many times. This chain joins TRBV6-4 and TRBJ1-2; maybe TRBD1 (6 bases). Trimming took off 0 bases at V and 5 bases at J, with 10 bases between the two ends. The CDR3 sequence is 14 residues long. The germline V gene has CDR1 MRHNA and CDR2 SNTAGT. Written as DNA, the CDR3 is TGTGCCAGCAGTGACTCCACAGGGCGTTATGGCTACACCTTC. Amino acid sequence: CASSDSTGRYGYTF.

This clonotype was seen ten or more times. The J gene is TRBJ1-1, the V gene TRBV19; tentatively, D is TRBD1 (5 bases). The CDR3 loop spans 13 amino acids. Germline CDR1 and CDR2: LNHDA and SQIVND (reference sequence). V was clipped by 4 bases and J by 1 base, with 7 bases between them. CDR3 nucleotide sequence: TGTGCCAGTAGTACGGGACGGAACACTGAAGCTTTCTTT. Translating it yields CASSTGRNTEAFF.

This clonotype showed up many times. V gene TRBV5-6 combines with J gene TRBJ2-5, with 9 bases that match TRBD2. Germline V CDR1 and CDR2: SGHDT, YYEEEE. This CDR3 has 17 residues. V shed 4 bases, J shed 2 bases, and the junction held 12 bases outside the gene matches. CDR3 sequence: CASSAIRAGGRQETQYF. The CDR3 DNA sequence: TGTGCCAGCAGCGCGATTCGGGCGGGGGGGCGACAAGAGACCCAGTACTTC.

This CDR3 is CASSIAFSGVGDTGELFF. As DNA, the CDR3 is TGTGCCAGTAGTATAGCCTTTTCGGGGGTCGGCGACACCGGGGAGCTGTTTTTT. This sequence joins TRBV19 and TRBJ2-2, with D possibly TRBD2 on 6 matching bases. Germline CDR1 and CDR2: LNHDA and SQIVND (reference sequence). With 1 base removed from V and 3 bases from J, the gap between germline ends came to 18 bases. CDR3 length: 18 amino acids.

V gene TRBV29-1 combines with J gene TRBJ2-2; D is ambiguous. The CDR3 extends over 13 amino acids. Germline assignment: CDR1 SQVTM and CDR2 ANQGSEA. V lost 4 bases and J 5 bases, leaving 11 bases between the germline ends. The CDR3 DNA follows: TGCAGCGTTGGGTCCAGGTCAACCGGGGAGCTGTTTTTT. It yields the protein CSVGSRSTGELFF.

Concerning this clonotype: Possible read error: a much larger clone is one base away. The gene calls are TRBV9 and TRBJ1-2; possible D gene TRBD1, 5 bases. This CDR3 contains 14 residues. Germline CDR1 SGDLS, CDR2 YYNGEE. The CDR3, as DNA: TGTGCCAGCAGCGCCGGGGGGGTGGGCTATGGCGACACCTTC. It encodes CASSAGGVGYGDTF.

This clonotype was detected many times. The chain couples TRBV7-9 to TRBJ2-7; no clear D gene. V shed 5 bases and J shed 6 bases, with 8 bases lying between them. This CDR3 contains 11 residues. The germline V gene has CDR1 SEHNR and CDR2 FQNEAQ (reference sequence). CDR3 sequence: CASSHMSEQYF. The CDR3 DNA is TGTGCCAGCAGCCATATGTCCGAGCAGTACTTC.

The table lists this clonotype with many counts. CDR3 sequence (DNA): TGCGCCAGCAGCACCACAGGGGGCCCAATGAACACTGAAGCTTTCTTT. Its protein product is CASSTTGGPMNTEAFF. V is TRBV5-1 and J is TRBJ1-1; 9 bases line up with TRBD1. Per germline, CDR1 SGHRS and CDR2 YFSETQ. The CDR3 runs to 16 residues. The V segment lost 4 bases and the J segment 0 bases; nucleotides outside the gene matches: 7.

The sample holds many counts of this clonotype. This sequence joins TRBV7-2 and TRBJ2-5; D is perhaps TRBD1 or TRBD2 (5 bases each). CDR3 length: 13 residues. Trimming cost V 4 bases and J 3 bases, with 9 bases left between them. Per the germline V gene, CDR1 is SGHTA and CDR2 is FQGNSA. The CDR3 protein is CASSSGAKETQYF. The CDR3 DNA reads TGTGCCAGCAGCTCCGGGGCAAAAGAGACCCAGTACTTC.